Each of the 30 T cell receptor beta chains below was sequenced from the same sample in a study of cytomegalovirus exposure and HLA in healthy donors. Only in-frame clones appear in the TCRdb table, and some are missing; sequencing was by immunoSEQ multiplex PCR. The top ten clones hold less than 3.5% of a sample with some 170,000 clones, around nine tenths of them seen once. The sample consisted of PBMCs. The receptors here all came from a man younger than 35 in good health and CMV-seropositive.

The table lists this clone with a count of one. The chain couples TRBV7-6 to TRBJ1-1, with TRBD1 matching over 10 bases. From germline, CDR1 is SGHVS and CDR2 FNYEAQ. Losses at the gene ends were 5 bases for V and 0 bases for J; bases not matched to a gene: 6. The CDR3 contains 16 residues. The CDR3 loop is CASSPRQGALNTEAFF. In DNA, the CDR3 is TGTGCCAGCAGCCCCCGACAGGGGGCCCTGAACACTGAAGCTTTCTTT.

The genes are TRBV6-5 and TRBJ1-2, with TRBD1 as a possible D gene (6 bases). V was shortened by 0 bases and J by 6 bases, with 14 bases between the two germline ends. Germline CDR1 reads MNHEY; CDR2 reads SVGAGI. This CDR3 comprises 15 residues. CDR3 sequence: CASSYSSSTGDGYTF. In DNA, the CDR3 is TGTGCCAGCAGTTACTCGTCGTCGACAGGCGATGGCTACACCTTC.

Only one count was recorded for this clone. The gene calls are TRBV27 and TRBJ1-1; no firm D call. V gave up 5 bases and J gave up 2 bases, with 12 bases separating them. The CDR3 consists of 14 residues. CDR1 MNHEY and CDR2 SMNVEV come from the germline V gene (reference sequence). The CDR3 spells CASSPRGQNTEAFF. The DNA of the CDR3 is TGTGCCAGCAGTCCCCGAGGTCAAAACACTGAAGCTTTCTTT.

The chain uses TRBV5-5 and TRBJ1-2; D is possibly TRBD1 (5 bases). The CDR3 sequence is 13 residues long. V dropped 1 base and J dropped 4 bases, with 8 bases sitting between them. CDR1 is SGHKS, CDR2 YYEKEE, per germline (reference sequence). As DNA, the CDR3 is TGTGCCAGCAGCTTGTGGACATCCTATGGCTACACCTTC. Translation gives CASSLWTSYGYTF.

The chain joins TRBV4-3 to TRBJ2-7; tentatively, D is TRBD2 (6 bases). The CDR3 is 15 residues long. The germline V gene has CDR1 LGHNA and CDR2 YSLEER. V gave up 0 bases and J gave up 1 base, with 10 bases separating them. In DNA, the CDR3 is TGCGCCAGCAGCCAAGATGGGGCGGGATCCTACGAGCAGTACTTC. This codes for CASSQDGAGSYEQYF.

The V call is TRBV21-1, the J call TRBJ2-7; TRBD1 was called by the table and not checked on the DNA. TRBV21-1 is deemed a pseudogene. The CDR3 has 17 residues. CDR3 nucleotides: TGTGCCAGCATCCCCATAAGACCTAAGACAGGGAACTACGAGCAGTACTTC. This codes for CASIPIRPKTGNYEQYF.

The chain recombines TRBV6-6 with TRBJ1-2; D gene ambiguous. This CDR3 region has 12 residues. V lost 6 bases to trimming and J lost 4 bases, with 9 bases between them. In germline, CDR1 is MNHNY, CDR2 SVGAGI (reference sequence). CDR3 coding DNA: TGTGCCAGCAGCCCCGGTTCCTATGGCTACACCTTC. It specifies CASSPGSYGYTF.

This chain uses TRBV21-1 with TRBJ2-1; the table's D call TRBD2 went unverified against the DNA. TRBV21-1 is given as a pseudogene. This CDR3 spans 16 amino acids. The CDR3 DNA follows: TGTGCCAGCAGCCCCTACGGGGGGAGGGGCGGGAATGAGCAGTTCTTC. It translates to CASSPYGGRGGNEQFF.

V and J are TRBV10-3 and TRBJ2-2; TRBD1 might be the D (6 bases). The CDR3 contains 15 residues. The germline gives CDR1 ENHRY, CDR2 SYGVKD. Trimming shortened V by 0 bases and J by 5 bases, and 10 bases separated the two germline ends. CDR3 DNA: TGTGCCATCAGTGAGTCTTACAGGGCAACCGGGGAGCTGTTTTTT. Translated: CAISESYRATGELFF.

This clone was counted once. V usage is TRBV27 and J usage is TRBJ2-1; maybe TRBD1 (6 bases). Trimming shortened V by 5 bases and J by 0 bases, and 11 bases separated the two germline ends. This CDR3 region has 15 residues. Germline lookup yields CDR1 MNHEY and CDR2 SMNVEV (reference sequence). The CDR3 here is CASSLRDTSYNEQFF. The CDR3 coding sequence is TGTGCCAGCAGTCTCCGGGACACCTCCTACAATGAGCAGTTCTTC.

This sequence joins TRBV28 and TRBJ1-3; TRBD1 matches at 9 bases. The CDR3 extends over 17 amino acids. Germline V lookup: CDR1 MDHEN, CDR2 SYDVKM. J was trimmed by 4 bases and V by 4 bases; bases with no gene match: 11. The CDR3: CASSSWGDRATGNTIYF. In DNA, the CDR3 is TGTGCCAGCAGTTCATGGGGGGACAGGGCTACGGGAAACACCATATATTTT.

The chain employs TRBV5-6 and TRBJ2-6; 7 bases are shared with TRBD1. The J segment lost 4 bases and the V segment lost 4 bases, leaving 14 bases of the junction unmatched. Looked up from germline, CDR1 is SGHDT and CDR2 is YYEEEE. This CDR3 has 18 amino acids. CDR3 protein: CASSAMFDRAPGANVLTF. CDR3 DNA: TGTGCCAGCAGCGCAATGTTCGACAGGGCTCCCGGGGCCAACGTCCTGACTTTC.

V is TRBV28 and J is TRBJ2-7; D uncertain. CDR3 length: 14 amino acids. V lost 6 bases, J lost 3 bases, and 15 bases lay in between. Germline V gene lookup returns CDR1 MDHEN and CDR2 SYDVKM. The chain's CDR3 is CASSTPLVRYEQYF. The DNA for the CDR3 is TGTGCCAGCAGCACGCCCCTAGTGCGCTACGAGCAGTACTTC.

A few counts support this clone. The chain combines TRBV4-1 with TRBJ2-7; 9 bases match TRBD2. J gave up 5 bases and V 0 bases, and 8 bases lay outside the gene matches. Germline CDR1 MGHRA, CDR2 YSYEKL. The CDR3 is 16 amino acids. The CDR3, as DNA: TGCGCCAGCAGCCAAGATCTAGAGCGGGAGGACAACGAGCAGTACTTC. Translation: CASSQDLEREDNEQYF.

The CDR3 here is CASSPGQRYNEQFF. CDR3 nucleotides: TGTGCCAGCAGTCCCGGACAGAGATACAATGAGCAGTTCTTC. The chain has TRBV7-3 and TRBJ2-1; a possible D gene is TRBD1 (6 bases). Germline V gene sequence: CDR1 SGHTA, CDR2 FQGTGA. The CDR3 runs 14 residues. The V gene lost 6 bases and the J gene lost 4 bases, with 13 bases spanning the gap.

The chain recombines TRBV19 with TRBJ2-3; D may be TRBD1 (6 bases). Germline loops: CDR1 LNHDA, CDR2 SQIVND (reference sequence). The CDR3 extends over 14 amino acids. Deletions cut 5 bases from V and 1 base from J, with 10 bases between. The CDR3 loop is CASSLRQGTDTQYF. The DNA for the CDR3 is TGTGCCAGTAGTCTCCGACAGGGCACAGATACGCAGTATTTT.

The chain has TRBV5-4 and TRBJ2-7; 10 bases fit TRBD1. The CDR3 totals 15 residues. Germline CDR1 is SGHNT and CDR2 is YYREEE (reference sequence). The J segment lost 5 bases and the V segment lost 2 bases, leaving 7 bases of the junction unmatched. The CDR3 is CASSFNRDRGDEQYF. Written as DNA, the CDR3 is TGTGCCAGCAGCTTCAACCGGGACAGGGGAGACGAGCAGTACTTC.

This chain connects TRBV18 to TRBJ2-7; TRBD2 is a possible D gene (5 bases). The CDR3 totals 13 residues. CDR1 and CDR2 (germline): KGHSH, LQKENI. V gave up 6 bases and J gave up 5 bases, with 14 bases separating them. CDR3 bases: TGTGCCAGCTCTCCTCTAGCTACTCACGAGCAGTACTTC. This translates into CASSPLATHEQYF.

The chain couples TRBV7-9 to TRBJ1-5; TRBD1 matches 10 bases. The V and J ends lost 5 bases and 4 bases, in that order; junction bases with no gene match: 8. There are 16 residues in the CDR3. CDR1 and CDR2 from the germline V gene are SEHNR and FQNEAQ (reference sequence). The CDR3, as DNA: TGTGCCAGCAGCCCCGGGACAGGGGTTTGGAATCAGCCCCAGCATTTT. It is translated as CASSPGTGVWNQPQHF.

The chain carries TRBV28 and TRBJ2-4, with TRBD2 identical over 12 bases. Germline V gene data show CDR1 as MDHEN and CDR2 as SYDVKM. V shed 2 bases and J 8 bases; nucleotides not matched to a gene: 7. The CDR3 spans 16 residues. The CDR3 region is CASSLVELAGGDIQYF. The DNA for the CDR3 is TGTGCCAGCAGTTTAGTAGAGCTAGCGGGAGGGGACATTCAGTACTTC.

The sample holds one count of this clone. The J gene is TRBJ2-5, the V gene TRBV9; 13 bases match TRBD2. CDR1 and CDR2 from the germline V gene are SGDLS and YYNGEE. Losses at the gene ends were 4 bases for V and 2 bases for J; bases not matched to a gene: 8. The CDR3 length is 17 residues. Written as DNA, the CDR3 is TGTGCCAGCAGCCTTTCACTAGCGGGGGGGCTGCAAGAGACCCAGTACTTC. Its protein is CASSLSLAGGLQETQYF.

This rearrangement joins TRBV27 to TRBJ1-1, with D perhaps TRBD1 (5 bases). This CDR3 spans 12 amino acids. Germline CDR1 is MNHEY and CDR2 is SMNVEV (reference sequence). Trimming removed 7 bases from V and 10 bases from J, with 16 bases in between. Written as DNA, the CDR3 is TGTGCCAGCACCAGGGTTGGAGGGGCAGCTTTCTTT. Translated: CASTRVGGAAFF.

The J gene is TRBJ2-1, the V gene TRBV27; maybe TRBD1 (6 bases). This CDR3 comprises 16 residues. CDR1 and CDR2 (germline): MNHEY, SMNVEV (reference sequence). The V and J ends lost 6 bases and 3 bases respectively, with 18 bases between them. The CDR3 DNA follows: TGTGCCAGCAGGCGGACAGCGCAGCTAATCTACAATGAGCAGTTCTTC. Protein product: CASRRTAQLIYNEQFF.

CDR3 DNA sequence: TGTGCCACGTCCGGGACAGGTTTTATCTATGGCTACACCTTC. Translating it yields CATSGTGFIYGYTF. This chain uses TRBV10-3 with TRBJ1-2; 8 nucleotides match TRBD1. V lost 10 bases to trimming and J lost 4 bases; unmatched junction nucleotides: 11. In germline, CDR1 is ENHRY, CDR2 SYGVKD. This CDR3 has 14 amino acids.

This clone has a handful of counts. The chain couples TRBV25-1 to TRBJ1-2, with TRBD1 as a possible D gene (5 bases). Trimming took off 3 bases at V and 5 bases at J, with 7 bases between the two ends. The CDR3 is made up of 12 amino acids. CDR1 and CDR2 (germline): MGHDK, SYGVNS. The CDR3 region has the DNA TGTGCCAGCAGTGAGGACACTTATGGCTACACCTTC. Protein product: CASSEDTYGYTF.

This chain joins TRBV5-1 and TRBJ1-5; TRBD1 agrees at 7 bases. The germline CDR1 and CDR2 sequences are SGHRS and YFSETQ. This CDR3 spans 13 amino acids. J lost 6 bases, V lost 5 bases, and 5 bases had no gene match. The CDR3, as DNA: TGCGCCAGCAGTCCCAGGGGGGCTCAGCCCCAGCATTTT. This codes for CASSPRGAQPQHF.

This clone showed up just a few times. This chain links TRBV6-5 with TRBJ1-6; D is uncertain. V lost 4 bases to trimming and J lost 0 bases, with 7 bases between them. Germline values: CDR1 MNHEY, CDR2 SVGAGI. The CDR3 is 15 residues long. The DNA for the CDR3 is TGTGCCAGCAGTTGGGCGAGCTCCTATAATTCACCCCTCCACTTT. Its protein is CASSWASSYNSPLHF.

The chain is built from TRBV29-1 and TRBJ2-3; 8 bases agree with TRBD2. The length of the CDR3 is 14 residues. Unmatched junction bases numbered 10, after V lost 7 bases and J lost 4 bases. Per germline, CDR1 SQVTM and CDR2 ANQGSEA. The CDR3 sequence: CSGYSGRAADTQYF. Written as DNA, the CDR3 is TGCAGCGGGTACAGCGGGAGAGCAGCAGATACGCAGTATTTT.

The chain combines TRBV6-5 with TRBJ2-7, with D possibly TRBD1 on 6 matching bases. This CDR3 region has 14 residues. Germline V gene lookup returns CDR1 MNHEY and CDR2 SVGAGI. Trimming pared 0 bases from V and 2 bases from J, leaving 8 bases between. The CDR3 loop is CASSYSYRAYEQYF. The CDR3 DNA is TGTGCCAGCAGTTACTCATACAGGGCCTACGAGCAGTACTTC.

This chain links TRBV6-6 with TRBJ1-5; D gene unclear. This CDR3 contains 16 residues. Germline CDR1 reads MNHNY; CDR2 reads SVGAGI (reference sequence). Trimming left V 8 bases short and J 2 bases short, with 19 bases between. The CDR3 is CASLKGGPEGNQPQHF. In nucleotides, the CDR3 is TGTGCCAGCTTAAAGGGAGGACCCGAGGGCAATCAGCCCCAGCATTTT.